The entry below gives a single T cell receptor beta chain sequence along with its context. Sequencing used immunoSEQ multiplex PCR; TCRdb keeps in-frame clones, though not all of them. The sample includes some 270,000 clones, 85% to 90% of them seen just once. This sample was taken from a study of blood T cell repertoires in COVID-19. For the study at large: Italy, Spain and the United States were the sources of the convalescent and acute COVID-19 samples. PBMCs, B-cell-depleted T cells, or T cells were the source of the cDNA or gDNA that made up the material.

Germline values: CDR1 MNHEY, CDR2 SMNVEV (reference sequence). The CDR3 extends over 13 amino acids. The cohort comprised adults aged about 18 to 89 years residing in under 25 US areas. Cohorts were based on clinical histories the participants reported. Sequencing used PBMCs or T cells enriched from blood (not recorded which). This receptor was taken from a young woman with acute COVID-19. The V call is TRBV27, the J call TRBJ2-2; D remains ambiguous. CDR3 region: CAAKNPNTGELFF. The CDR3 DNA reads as TGTGCAGCAAAGAACCCGAACACCGGGGAGCTGTTTTTT.